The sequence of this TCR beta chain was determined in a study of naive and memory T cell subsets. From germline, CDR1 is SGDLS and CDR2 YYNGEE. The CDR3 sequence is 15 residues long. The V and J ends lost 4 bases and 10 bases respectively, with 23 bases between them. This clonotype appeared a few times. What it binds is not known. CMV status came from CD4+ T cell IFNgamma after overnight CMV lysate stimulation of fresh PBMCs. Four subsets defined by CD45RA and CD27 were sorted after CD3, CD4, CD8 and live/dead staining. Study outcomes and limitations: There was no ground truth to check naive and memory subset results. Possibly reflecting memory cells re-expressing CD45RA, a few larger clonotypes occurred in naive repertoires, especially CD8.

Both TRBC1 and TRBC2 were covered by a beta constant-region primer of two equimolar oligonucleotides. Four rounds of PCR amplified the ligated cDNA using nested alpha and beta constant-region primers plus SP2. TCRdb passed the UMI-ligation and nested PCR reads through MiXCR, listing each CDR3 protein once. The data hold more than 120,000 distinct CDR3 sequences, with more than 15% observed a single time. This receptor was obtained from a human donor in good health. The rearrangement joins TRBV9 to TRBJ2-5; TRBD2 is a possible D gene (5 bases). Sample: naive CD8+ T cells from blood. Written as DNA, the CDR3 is TGTGCCAGCAGCATGAGCGGAAGCCGGTTTCGGGACCAGTACTTC. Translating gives CASSMSGSRFRDQYF.